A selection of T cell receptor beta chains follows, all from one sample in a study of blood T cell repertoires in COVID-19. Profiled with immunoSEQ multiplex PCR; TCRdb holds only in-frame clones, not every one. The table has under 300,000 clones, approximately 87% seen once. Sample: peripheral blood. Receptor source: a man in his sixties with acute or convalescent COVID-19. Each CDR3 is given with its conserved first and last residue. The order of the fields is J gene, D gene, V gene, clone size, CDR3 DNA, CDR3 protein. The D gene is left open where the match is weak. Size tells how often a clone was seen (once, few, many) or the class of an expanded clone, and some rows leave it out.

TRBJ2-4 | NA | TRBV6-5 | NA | TGTGCCAGCAGTTACTCCGGGGAAGCCAAAAACATTCAGTACTTC | CASSYSGEAKNIQYF
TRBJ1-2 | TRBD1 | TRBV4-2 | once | TGTGCCAGCAGCCAAGAGCTAATTGGGACAGCCCCTAACTATGGCTACACCTTC | CASSQELIGTAPNYGYTF
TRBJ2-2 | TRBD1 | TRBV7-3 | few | TGTGCCAGCAGCTTCCTCCGGGGACAGGGGGGCCCCGGGGAGCTGTTTTTT | CASSFLRGQGGPGELFF
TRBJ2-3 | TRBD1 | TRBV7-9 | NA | TGTGCCAGCAGCCGCGGACAGGGCACAGATACGCAGTATTTT | CASSRGQGTDTQYF
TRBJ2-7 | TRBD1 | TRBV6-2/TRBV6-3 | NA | TGTGCCAGCAGTCACCGGGACAGTTACTCCTACGAGCAGTACTTC | CASSHRDSYSYEQYF
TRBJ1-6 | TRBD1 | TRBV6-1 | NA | TGTGCCAGCAGTGACACCGGGACAGCGTATAATTCACCCCTCCACTTT | CASSDTGTAYNSPLHF
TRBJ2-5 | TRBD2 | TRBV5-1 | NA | TGCGCCAGCAGCCAAGCGGGAGTACGAGAGACCCAGTACTTC | CASSQAGVRETQYF
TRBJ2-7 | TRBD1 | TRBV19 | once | TGTGCCAGTAGTACGGGGACAGTTACCTACGAGCAGTACTTC | CASSTGTVTYEQYF
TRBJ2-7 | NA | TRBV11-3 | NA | TGTGCCAGCAGCTTGGGGCGGTCCGAGCAGTACTTC | CASSLGRSEQYF
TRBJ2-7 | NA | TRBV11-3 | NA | TGTGCCAGCAGCTTACTAGCTTGGGGTGAGGACGAGCAGTACTTC | CASSLLAWGEDEQYF
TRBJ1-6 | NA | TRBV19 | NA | TGTGCCAGTAGTCCTGGATCGGGACTCTATAATTCACCCCTCCACTTT | CASSPGSGLYNSPLHF
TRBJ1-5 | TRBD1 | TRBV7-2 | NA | TGTGCCAGCGGACAGGGGGCCTTTAGCAATCAGCCCCAGCATTTT | CASGQGAFSNQPQHF
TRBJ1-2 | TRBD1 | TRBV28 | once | TGTGCCAGCGGAAGGACAGGGAGTAACTATGGCTACACCTTC | CASGRTGSNYGYTF
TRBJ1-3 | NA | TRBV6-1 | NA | TGTGCCAGCAGTGAAGCGCCGGGAACTGGAAACACCATATATTTT | CASSEAPGTGNTIYF
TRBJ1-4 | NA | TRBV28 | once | TGTGCCAGCAGTGCCATCAACGGGGGGAGTGAAAAACTGTTTTTT | CASSAINGGSEKLFF
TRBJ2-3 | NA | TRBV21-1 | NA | TGTGCCCACGCCATAGAGACGGCGGGTACAGATACGCAGTATTTT | CAHAIETAGTDTQYF
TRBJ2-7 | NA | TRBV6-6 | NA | TGTGCCAGCAGTTACGGCCGCCAGGATTACTACGAGCAGTACTTC | CASSYGRQDYYEQYF
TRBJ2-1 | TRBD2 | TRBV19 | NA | TGTGCCAGTAGTATAGACCCCACTAGCGGGAGAGTGTATGAGCAGTTCTTC | CASSIDPTSGRVYEQFF
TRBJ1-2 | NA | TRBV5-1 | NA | TGCGCCAGCAGCTCTCCAGGGGAAGCTAACTATGGCTACACCTTC | CASSSPGEANYGYTF
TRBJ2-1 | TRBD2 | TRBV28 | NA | TGTGCCAGCAGTTTATATCTAGCGGGATTAGTAGTTGGTGAGCAGTTCTTC | CASSLYLAGLVVGEQFF
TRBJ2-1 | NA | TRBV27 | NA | TGTGCCAGCAGTCGAGGAGGACAGACCTACAATGAGCAGTTCTTC | CASSRGGQTYNEQFF
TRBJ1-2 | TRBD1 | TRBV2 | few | TGTGCCAGCAGTGAACCGACAGGGGGAGTTTACTATGGCTACACCTTC | CASSEPTGGVYYGYTF
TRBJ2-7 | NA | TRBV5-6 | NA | TGTGCCAGCAGCCTGACAGGCTACGAGCAGTACTTC | CASSLTGYEQYF
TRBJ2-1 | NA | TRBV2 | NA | TGTGCCAGCAATATCGGGACCTACAATGAGCAGTTCTTC | CASNIGTYNEQFF
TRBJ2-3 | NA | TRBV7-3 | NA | TGTGCCAGCAGCACTATGACTAGTTCAGACACAGATACGCAGTATTTT | CASSTMTSSDTDTQYF
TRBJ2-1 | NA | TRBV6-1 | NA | TGTGCCAGCAGTGAAGTACCCCAGAGGAATGAGCAGTTCTTC | CASSEVPQRNEQFF
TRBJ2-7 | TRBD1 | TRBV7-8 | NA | TGTGCCAGCAGCTTTTGGATGACAGGGGCGGGGGAGCAGTACTTC | CASSFWMTGAGEQYF
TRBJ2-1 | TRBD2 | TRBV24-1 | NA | TGTGCCACCAGTGTAGGGACTATGGGCAATGAGCAGTTCTTC | CATSVGTMGNEQFF
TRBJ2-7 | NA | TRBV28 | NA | TGTGCCAGCAGTTTCGGACTACCTTCCTACGAGCAGTACTTC | CASSFGLPSYEQYF
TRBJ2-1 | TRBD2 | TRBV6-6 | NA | TGTGCCAGCAGTCTAGCGGGAGTATACAATGAGCAGTTCTTC | CASSLAGVYNEQFF
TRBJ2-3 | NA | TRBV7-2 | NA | TGTGCCAGCAGCTTAGTGGGAGGTTATAGCACAGATACGCAGTATTTT | CASSLVGGYSTDTQYF
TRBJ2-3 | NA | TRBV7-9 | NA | TGTGCCAGCAGCTTAGTCAAGGGACTCATAGATACGCAGTATTTT | CASSLVKGLIDTQYF
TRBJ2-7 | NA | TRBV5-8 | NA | TGTGCCAGCAGCTTGGAGGGGGACTCCTACGAGCAGTACTTC | CASSLEGDSYEQYF
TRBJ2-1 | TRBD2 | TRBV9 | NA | TGTGCCAGCAGCGTTGATAGCGGGAGGCTAGGTGATGAGCAGTTCTTC | CASSVDSGRLGDEQFF
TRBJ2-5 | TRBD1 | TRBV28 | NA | TGTGCCAGCAGTGGGGACAGGGGGCGTTGGGAGACCCAGTACTTC | CASSGDRGRWETQYF
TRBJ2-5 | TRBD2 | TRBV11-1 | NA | TGTGCCAGCAATAAAGCGGGAGTAGAGACCCAGTACTTC | CASNKAGVETQYF
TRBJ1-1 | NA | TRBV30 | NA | TGTGCCTGGAGTGTAAGTCCAGGGGCCAACACTGAAGCTTTCTTT | CAWSVSPGANTEAFF
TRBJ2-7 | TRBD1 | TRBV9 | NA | TGTGCCAGCAGCGCAGGACAGGGGACGGCCGAGCAGTACTTC | CASSAGQGTAEQYF
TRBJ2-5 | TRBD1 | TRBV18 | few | TGTGCCAGCTCACCAAACGACAGGGGGCTCCAAGAGACCCAGTACTTC | CASSPNDRGLQETQYF